This T cell receptor beta chain was sequenced in a study of T cell changes during pregnancy in multiple sclerosis. The CDR3 totals 15 residues. The V segment lost 4 bases and the J segment 3 bases; nucleotides outside the gene matches: 7. The germline V gene has CDR1 SGHTA and CDR2 FQGTGA. Assay used: immunoSEQ multiplex PCR; TCRdb lists only in-frame clones, some missing. The sample lists around 41,000 clones, about 89% seen once, with approximately 0.46% in the top ten. Sequencing used CD4+ T cells from peripheral blood mononuclear cells, obtained in the third trimester of pregnancy. V gene TRBV7-3 combines with J gene TRBJ2-3; 7 positions match TRBD2. The sequence came from a female donor in good health, enrolled as a control in a pregnancy study. The DNA of the CDR3 is TGTGCCAGCAGCTCTGGCGGGAGATTTACAGATACGCAGTATTTT. This gives the protein CASSSGGRFTDTQYF.